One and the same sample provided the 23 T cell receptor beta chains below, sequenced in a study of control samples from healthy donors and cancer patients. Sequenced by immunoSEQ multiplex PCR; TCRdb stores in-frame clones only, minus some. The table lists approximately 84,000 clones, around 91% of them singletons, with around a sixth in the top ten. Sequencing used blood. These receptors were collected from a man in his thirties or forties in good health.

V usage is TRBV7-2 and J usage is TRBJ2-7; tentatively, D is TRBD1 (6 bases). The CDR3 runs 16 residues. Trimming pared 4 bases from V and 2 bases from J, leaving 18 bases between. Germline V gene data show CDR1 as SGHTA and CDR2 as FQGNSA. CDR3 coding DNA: TGTGCCAGCAGCTCTATACAGGGCCTCCTCCCCTACGAGCAGTACTTC. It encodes CASSSIQGLLPYEQYF.

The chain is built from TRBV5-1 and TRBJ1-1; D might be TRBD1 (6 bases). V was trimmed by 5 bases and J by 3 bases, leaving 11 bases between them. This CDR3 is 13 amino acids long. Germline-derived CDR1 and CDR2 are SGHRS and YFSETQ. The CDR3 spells CASSPKGDTEAFF. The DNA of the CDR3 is TGCGCCAGCAGTCCCAAGGGGGACACTGAAGCTTTCTTT.

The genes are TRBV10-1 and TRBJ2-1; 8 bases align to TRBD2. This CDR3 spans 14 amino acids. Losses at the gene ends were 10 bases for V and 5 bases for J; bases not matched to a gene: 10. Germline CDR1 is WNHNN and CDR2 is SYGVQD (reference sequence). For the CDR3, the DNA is TGCGCCATCCTAAGCGGGGGTATCGACAATGAGCAGTTCTTC. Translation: CAILSGGIDNEQFF.

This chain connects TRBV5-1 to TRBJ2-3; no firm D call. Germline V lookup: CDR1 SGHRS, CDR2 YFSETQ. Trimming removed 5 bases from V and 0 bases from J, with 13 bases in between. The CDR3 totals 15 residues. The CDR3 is CASSNRVSSTDTQYF. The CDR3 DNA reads TGCGCCAGCAGTAATAGAGTCTCTAGCACAGATACGCAGTATTTT.

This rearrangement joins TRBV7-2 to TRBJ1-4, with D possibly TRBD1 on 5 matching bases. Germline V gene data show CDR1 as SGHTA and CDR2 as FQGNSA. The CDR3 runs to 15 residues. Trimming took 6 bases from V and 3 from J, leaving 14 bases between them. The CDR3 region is CASRRGVIANEKLFF. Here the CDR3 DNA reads TGTGCCAGCAGGAGGGGCGTAATTGCTAATGAAAAACTGTTTTTT.

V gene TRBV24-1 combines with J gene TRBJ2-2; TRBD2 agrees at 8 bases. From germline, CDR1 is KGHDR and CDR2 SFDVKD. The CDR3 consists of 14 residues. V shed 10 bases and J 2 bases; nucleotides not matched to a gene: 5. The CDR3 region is CATTSGSNTGELFF. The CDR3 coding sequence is TGTGCCACAACCAGCGGGAGTAACACCGGGGAGCTGTTTTTT.

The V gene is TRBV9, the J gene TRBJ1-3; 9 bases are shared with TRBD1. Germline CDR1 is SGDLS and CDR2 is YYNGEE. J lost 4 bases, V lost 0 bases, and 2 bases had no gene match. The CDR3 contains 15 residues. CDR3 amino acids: CASSVVTGGGNTIYF. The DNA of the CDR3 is TGTGCCAGCAGCGTAGTGACAGGGGGAGGAAACACCATATATTTT.

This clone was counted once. This CDR3 is CASGLGDRAGDTQYF. The CDR3 coding sequence is TGTGCTAGTGGTTTGGGGGACAGGGCAGGAGATACGCAGTATTTT. V usage is TRBV12-5 and J usage is TRBJ2-3; 9 bases map to TRBD1. The CDR3 loop spans 15 amino acids. J was trimmed by 5 bases and V by 1 base; bases with no gene match: 4. Germline V gene sequence: CDR1 LGHNT, CDR2 FRNRAP.

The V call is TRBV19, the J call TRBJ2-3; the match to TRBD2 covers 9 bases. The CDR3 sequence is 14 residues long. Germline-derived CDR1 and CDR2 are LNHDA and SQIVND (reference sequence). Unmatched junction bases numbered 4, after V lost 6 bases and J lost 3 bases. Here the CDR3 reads CASSGTSRTDTQYF. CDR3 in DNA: TGTGCCAGTAGCGGGACTAGCAGGACAGATACGCAGTATTTT.

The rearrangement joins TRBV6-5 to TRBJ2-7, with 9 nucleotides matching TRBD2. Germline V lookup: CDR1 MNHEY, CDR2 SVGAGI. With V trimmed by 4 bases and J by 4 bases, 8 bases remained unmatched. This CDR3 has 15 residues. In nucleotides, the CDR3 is TGTGCCAGCAGTTCCCCACTTAGCGGGGGTTACGAGCAGTACTTC. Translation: CASSSPLSGGYEQYF.

CDR3 DNA: TGTGCCAGCAGCCAAAGGGCCCCAGGAAACACCATATATTTT. Amino acids: CASSQRAPGNTIYF. The chain is built from TRBV3-1 (or the pseudogene TRBV3-2) and TRBJ1-3; D is unresolved. Per germline, CDR1 LGHDT and CDR2 YNNKEL (reference sequence). The CDR3 is 14 residues long. The V gene lost 2 bases and the J gene lost 4 bases, with 9 bases spanning the gap.

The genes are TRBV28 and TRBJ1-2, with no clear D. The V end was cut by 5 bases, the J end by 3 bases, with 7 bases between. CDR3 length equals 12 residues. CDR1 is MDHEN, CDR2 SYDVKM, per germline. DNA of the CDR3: TGTGCCAGCAGTCCCGGGGACTATGGCTACACCTTC. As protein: CASSPGDYGYTF.

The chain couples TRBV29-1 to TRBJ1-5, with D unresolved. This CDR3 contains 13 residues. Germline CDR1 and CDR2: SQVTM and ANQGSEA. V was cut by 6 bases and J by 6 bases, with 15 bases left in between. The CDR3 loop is CSVADLEGQPQHF. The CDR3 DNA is TGCAGCGTGGCCGACCTCGAGGGTCAGCCCCAGCATTTT.

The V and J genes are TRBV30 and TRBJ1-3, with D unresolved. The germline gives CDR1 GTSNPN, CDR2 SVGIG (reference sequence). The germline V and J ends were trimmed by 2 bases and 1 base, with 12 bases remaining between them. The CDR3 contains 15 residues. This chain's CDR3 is CAWSSPPGSGNTIYF. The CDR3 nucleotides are TGTGCCTGGAGTTCCCCCCCGGGTTCTGGAAACACCATATATTTT. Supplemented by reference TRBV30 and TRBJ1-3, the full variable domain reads SQTIHQWPATLVQPVGSPLSLECTVEGTSNPNLYWYRQAAGRGLQLLFYSVGIGQISSEVPQNLSASRPQDRQFILSSKKLLLSDSGFYLCAWSSPPGSGNTIYFGEGSWLTVV.

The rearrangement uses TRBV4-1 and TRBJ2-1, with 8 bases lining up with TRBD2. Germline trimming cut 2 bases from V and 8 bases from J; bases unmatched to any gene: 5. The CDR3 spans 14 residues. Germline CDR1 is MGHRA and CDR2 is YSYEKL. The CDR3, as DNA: TGCGCCAGCAGCCAACCGGGGGGGCCCGATGAGCAGTTCTTC. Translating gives CASSQPGGPDEQFF.

CDR3 region: CASSPSPGFQETQYF. The CDR3 DNA sequence: TGTGCCAGCAGCCCATCACCAGGGTTCCAAGAGACCCAGTACTTC. The chain carries TRBV11-1 and TRBJ2-5; perhaps TRBD1 as D (5 bases). Trimming removed 5 bases at V and 1 base at J, with 14 bases between. The CDR3 covers 15 residues. The germline V gene encodes CDR1 SGHAT and CDR2 FQDESV (reference sequence). The entire variable domain, with the rest obtained from reference TRBV11-1 and TRBJ2-5, is as follows: EAEVAQSPRYKITEKSQAVAFWCDPISGHATLYWYRQILGQGPELLVQFQDESVVDDSQLPKDRFSAERLKGVDSTLKIQPAELGDSAMYLCASSPSPGFQETQYFGPGTRLLVL.

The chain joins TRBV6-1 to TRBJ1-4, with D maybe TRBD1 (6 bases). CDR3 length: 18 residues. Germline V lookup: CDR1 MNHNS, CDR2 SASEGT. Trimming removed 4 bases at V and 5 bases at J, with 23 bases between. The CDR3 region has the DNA TGTGCCAGCAGTGTTGGCAACAGGGCTGAGGGGGGAAATGAAAAACTGTTTTTT. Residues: CASSVGNRAEGGNEKLFF.

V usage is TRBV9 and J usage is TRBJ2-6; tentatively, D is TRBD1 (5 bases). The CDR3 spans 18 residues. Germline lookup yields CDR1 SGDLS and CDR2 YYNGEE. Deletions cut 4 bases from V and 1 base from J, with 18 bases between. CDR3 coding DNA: TGTGCCAGCAGCCCGACTGGGGCCCTTCCATCTGGGGCCAACGTCCTGACTTTC. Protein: CASSPTGALPSGANVLTF.

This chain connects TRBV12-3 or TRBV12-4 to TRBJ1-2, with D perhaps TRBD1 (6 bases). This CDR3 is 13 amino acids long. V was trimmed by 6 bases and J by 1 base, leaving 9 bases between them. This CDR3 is CASRQQGNYGYTF. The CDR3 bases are TGTGCCAGCAGGCAACAGGGTAACTATGGCTACACCTTC.

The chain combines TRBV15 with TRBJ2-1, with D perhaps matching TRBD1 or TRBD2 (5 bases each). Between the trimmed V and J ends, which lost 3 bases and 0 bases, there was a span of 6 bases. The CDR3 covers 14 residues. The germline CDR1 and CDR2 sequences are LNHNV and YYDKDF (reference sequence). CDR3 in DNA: TGTGCCACCAGCAGTGGGGGCTCCTACAATGAGCAGTTCTTC. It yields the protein CATSSGGSYNEQFF.

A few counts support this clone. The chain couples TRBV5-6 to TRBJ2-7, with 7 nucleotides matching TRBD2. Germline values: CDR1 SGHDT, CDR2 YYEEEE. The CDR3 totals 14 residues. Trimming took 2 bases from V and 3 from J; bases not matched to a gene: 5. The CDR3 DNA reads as TGTGCCAGCAGCTTCGGGCTAGCGGTCTACGAGCAGTACTTC. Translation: CASSFGLAVYEQYF.

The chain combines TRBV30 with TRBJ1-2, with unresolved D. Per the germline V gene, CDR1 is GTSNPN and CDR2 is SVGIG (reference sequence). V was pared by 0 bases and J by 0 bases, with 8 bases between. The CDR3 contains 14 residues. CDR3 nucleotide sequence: TGTGCCTGGAGTGTCGGCGGAGCTAACTATGGCTACACCTTC. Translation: CAWSVGGANYGYTF.

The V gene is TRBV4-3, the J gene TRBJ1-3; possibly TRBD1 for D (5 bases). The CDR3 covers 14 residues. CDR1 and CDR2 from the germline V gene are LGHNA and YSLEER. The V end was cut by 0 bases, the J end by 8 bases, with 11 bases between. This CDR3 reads CASSQDRTWDTIYF. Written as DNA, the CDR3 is TGCGCCAGCAGCCAAGATAGGACATGGGACACCATATATTTT.